This TCR beta chain was sequenced in a study of preoperative IRX-2 immunotherapy in early breast cancer. This table comes from immunoSEQ multiplex PCR, and its TCRdb copy is limited to in-frame clones, with some not included. The sample shows approximately 96,000 clones, more than 80% of them seen only once. As to treatment: preoperative locoregional IRX-2 cytokine immunotherapy. This phase Ib study tested locoregional IRX-2 cytokine immunotherapy given before surgery. The clonotype originates from a human donor with breast cancer. Sequenced material: tumor tissue, taken after IRX-2 immunotherapy.

The CDR3 sequence: CASGLLPQGGTVNSNQPQHF. DNA of the CDR3: TGTGCTAGTGGTTTACTACCTCAGGGTGGGACAGTAAATAGCAATCAGCCCCAGCATTTT. The chain couples TRBV12-5 to TRBJ1-5; TRBD1 matches at 7 bases. Trimming removed 3 bases from V and 0 bases from J; junction bases left unmatched: 17. This CDR3 is built from 20 residues. Germline-derived CDR1 and CDR2 are LGHNT and FRNRAP.